This T cell receptor (beta chain) appears in the sequencing data of a study of cytomegalovirus exposure and HLA in healthy donors (dated by TCRdb to about 2017). Turning to the overall study: In an earlier analysis of approximately 500 of the donors, about 260 Gb of sequence data and 90 million to 120 million unique TCR beta sequences from roughly 190 million T cells were reported. About 280 gigabases of sequencing data and tens of millions of unique TCR sequences made up an early release that covered several hundred HLA-typed donors. Of the 398 genotyped donors, approximately 83% fell in the genetic ancestry cluster associated with self-reported Caucasian donors. The study was designed to test whether signatures of past pathogen exposure could be identified by cataloging public T cell receptors. Using immunosequencing, the study profiled T cell repertoires from fewer than 700 subjects and related those repertoires to cytomegalovirus serostatus. A separate validation cohort of roughly 110 different subjects was used in addition to the roughly 640-subject first cohort. To predict cytomegalovirus infection status, the study brought together high-throughput TCR immunosequencing, statistical association of individual TCRs with disease status, and machine learning. A later analysis re-examined previously published TCR beta repertoires from about 700 donors and added high-resolution HLA genotyping to investigate patterns of TCR occurrence. The later analysis used no new phenotypic data to find candidate immune exposures, relying instead on TCR beta sequences and their occurrence across donors. To decide whether each TCR beta V gene segment behaved as functional or pseudogenic, an earlier analysis of fewer than 750 of the donors relied on high-throughput TCR beta sequencing. Donor age, sex, ethnicity and CMV serostatus were compiled alongside the repertoire data. A later genetic analysis used genome-wide SNP genotypes for about 55% of the 666 donors, treating that subset as a discovery cohort. All discovery cohort repertoires had been generated using a single sequencing platform. Class I and class II HLA loci were covered by the typing at four-digit resolution. Typing coverage differed by locus: A, B, C, DRB1 and DQB1 were typed in roughly 620-630 donors, DQA1 in 500 to 550, DPA1 in 606, and DPB1 in 472. Several DR-DQ haplotypes were treated as single units for association and clustering because of strong linkage in the cohort. On average, about 240,000 unique TCR beta nucleotide sequences were sequenced per donor among more than 350 genotyped donors of the cohort, with roughly 18% of those sequences being non-productive.

In total, approximately 700 healthy bone marrow donors made up the cohort. Cohort members were all nominally healthy when sampled, although unrecorded immune exposures were likely present. The donor was CMV seronegative and was included in the group of a few hundred seronegative cohort members. A peripheral blood sample was provided by each donor, and peripheral blood mononuclear cells were used for TCR beta sequencing. Genomic DNA was extracted from the blood cell samples with the Qiagen DNeasy Blood Extraction Kit. The method behind the library was the immunoSEQ multiplex PCR assay. For the multiplex PCR, a mixture combining 60 forward primers for TCR Vbeta segments and 13 reverse primers for TCR Jbeta segments was used. Amplification of the CDR3 region of rearranged TCR beta genes was performed with a multiplex PCR assay on genomic DNA. The amplified TCR beta libraries were sequenced on the Illumina HiSeq System as 87-base-pair reads. The paper's processing steps were these. In a later analysis, tens of millions of unique TCR beta chains were counted across the roughly 610 repertoires, and around 11 million of these chains were shared by at least two donors. To remove PCR and sequencing errors, raw reads were error-corrected and collapsed into unique sequences using a nearest-neighbor algorithm that merged closely related sequences. CDR3 sequences were aligned to IMGT reference sequences to assign V, D and J gene segments. For a sequence to be retained, a match of at least six nucleotides was required to both a V gene segment and a J gene segment. A rearrangement was called productive if the CDR3 had no stop codons and remained in frame with V and J, and every other rearrangement was called non-productive. CDR3 was defined according to IMGT convention as the region running from the second conserved V-encoded cysteine to the conserved J-encoded phenylalanine. The earlier analysis of about 610 of the donors excluded sequences that lacked an unambiguous match to a single V gene segment. In an earlier analysis of 450 to 700 of the donors, V segments were called functional above 56.7% productive rearrangements and were called segregating when the between-donor standard deviation exceeded 5%. A statistical classification framework was built to diagnose cytomegalovirus status from the catalog of TCR beta chain sequences. A later analysis assigned V and J genes by comparing TCR nucleotide sequences with IMGT/GENE-DB human TR gene sequences. The TCRdist pipeline was used in a later analysis to assign CDR3 sequences and most-parsimonious VDJ recombination scenarios. A later analysis defined each TCR beta chain by its CDR3 amino acid sequence plus V-gene family, and excluded reads lacking a unique V-gene family. As a way to deal with suspected cross-contamination and a sequencing artifact, a later analysis dropped hundreds of nucleotide sequences that were highly shared and had low generation probability. In a later analysis, a clonal expansion index for each public chain was calculated from normalized within-repertoire ranks of inferred template counts. In a later analysis, generation probabilities were computed using a VDJ recombination model fitted to out-of-frame rearrangements, and the results were checked against IGoR. In a later analysis, TCR-TCR, TCR-HLA and TCR-CMV co-occurrence was scored with hypergeometric tests, and a repertoire-size bias correction was applied to TCR pairs. To estimate false discovery rates, a later analysis permuted the HLA or CMV assignments 20 times. A later analysis grouped co-occurring TCRs with DBSCAN, adding TCRdist sequence similarity when clustering within HLA-allele-positive subsets. Repertoires with fewer than 30,000 or more than 120,000 public chains were left out of co-occurrence clustering, as were about 5 repertoires with anomalous nucleotide sharing. Entries here come from immuneACCESS through TCRdb and include only in-frame sequences with V and J called. Some clones fail to appear in such tables; in the studies checked, an unresolved V gene covers under half of the shortfall, and the cause of the remainder is unknown. V and J calls and clone size come straight from that table; D and trimming were deduced from the DNA. The sample table holds about 55,000 clones, of which 65% to 85% were seen once. Together, the top ten hold around 1.6% of the sample.

The research as a whole found: In a later analysis, around 17,000 TCR beta sequences were associated with specific HLA alleles at a false discovery rate of 0.05. The classifier was reported to diagnose cytomegalovirus status with high specificity and sensitivity in both the original and validation cohorts. Most TCR sequences were seen in very few donors, while some public TCRs were found in many individuals. The only immune exposure information available for the cohort was CMV serostatus. In a later analysis, TCR association rates were found to vary across HLA loci, with the most associated TCRs seen for DRB1 alleles and the fewest for HLA-C alleles. V-gene and J-gene trimming of TCR beta chains was associated with a missense DCLRE1C variant in a later genetic analysis, and the association was replicated in an independent cohort. Because some donors lacked HLA typing at each locus, the association tests relied only on the typed subset. In a later genetic analysis, fewer N-insertions in productive TCRs were reported among donors in an Asian-associated ancestry cluster than the roughly 710-donor mean. A further reported finding was that TCR beta sequences accurately predicted the HLA-A and HLA-B alleles for most subjects in the first cohort. Because counts were too low, about 15 rarely observed V segments, including chromosome 9 orphons, were left out of the earlier analysis of some 640 of the donors. Compared with equally common non-associated chains, HLA-associated TCR beta chains in a later analysis were more clonally expanded and had lower generation probabilities. Assigning TCR associations to individual alleles was difficult when HLA alleles, especially DR and DQ, strongly co-occurred. Correlated functional status among segregating V segments might reflect linkage disequilibrium, but an unknown experimental factor could not be ruled out. Broadly in line with IMGT annotations, most TCR beta V segments showed up in productive rearrangements about 90% or about 30% of the time in an earlier analysis of 587 of the donors. According to a later analysis, parvovirus B19, influenza, CMV and Epstein-Barr virus appeared linked to several top co-occurrence clusters. According to a later analysis, most CMV-associated TCR beta chains appeared to be HLA-restricted, and the HLA associations seemed to be driven largely by CMV exposure. In vitro tests confirmed that a few of the cytomegalovirus-associated TCR beta chains recognize cytomegalovirus antigens. A cluster of highly shared sequence variants was judged likely to be a technical artifact of the sequencing pipeline. The study gave a list of 150 to 200 TCR beta chains associated with cytomegalovirus. The authors suggested that the approach could potentially be generalized to other disease states and immunological phenotypes. Only TCR beta chains were sequenced in this cohort, and the absence of alpha or paired-chain data limited detectable features. Roughly uniform sequencing depth across donors was assumed in presence/absence analyses, although this assumption may not hold.

A remark on this clone: This receptor's antigen is unknown. No much larger clone is present one base from it, and per-base qualities are unavailable.

Sequenced input: PBMCs. The clonotype was recovered from a man younger than 45 in good health and CMV-seronegative.

The CDR3 sequence is CASSPQGADGYTF. Here is the DNA: TGTGCCAGTAGTCCACAGGGGGCGGATGGCTACACCTTC. The rearrangement joined TRBV19 to TRBJ1-2, with 9 middle bases fitting TRBD1. The CDR3, cysteine through phenylalanine, is 13 amino acids long. The sequence is cut down to CDR3 DNA, 39 bases in frame from base 1. The germline V gene (reference sequence) supplies CDR1 LNHDA and CDR2 SQIVND. Relative to germline, V is missing 5 bases and J is missing 6 bases, with 4 bases of the junction outside any gene match.